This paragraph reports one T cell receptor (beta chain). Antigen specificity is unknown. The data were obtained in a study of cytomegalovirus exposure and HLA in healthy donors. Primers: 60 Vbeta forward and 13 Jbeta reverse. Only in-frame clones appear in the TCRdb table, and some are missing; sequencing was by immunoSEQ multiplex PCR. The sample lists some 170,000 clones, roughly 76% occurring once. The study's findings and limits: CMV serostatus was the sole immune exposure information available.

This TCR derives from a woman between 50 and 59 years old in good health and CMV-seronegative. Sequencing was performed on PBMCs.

The CDR3 DNA reads as TGTGCCAGCAGGCCATCCGGGACAGGGAGGGTCGAGCAGTACTTC. This encodes CASRPSGTGRVEQYF. The rearrangement joins TRBV28 to TRBJ2-7; 9 nucleotides line up with TRBD1. This CDR3 comprises 15 residues. Losses at the gene ends were 6 bases for V and 6 bases for J; bases not matched to a gene: 12. Germline values: CDR1 MDHEN, CDR2 SYDVKM.